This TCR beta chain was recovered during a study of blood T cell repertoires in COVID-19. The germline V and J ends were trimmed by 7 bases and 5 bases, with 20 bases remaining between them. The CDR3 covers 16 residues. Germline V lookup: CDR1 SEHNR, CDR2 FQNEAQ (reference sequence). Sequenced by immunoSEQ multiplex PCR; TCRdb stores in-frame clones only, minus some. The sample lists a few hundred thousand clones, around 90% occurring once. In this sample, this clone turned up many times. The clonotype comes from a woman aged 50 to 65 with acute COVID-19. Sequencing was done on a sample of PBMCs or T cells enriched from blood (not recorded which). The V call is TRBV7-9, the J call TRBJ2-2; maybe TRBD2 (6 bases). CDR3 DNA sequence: TGTGCCAGCATCCGAGGGGACGGGAGCGGGACCGGGGAGCTGTTTTTT. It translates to CASIRGDGSGTGELFF.